The entry below describes one T cell receptor beta chain. Its antigen remains unknown. Unexposed donor CD4+ T cells date from about 2010-2018, before the COVID-19 pandemic. Uncultured naive and memory CD4+ T cells supplied DNA for deep TCR-beta sequencing. Using immunoSEQ multiplex PCR, the repertoire was profiled, and TCRdb retains in-frame clones only, with some absent. The sample contains about 59,000 clones, about nine tenths of which appear only once. The data originate from a study of CD4 T cells in relation to SARS-CoV-2 and coronaviruses. Overall study results and limits: Roughly 65% of donors had memory CD4+ clonotypes crossrecognizing SARS-CoV-2 and common cold coronavirus spike.

V was pared by 4 bases and J by 1 base, with 5 bases of the junction left unmatched. There are 16 residues in the CDR3. Germline loops: CDR1 PRHDT, CDR2 FYEKMQ (reference sequence). The rearrangement joins TRBV13 to TRBJ2-7, with 12 bases matching TRBD2. The sequenced sample consisted of memory CD4+ T cells from PBMCs. This receptor was identified in a human donor in good health. The CDR3 reads CASSSRTSGASYEQYF. CDR3 in DNA: TGTGCCAGCAGCTCGAGGACTAGCGGGGCTTCCTACGAGCAGTACTTC.